The clone carrying this T cell receptor beta chain was detected a few times. The antigen remains undetermined. This sample was included in a study of T-cell reconstitution after alpha-beta-depleted transplantation in children. Broader study findings: At around two months after transplant, the alpha-beta T cells were reportedly derived from several hundred expanded clones that came from non-depleted graft cells. Newly produced T cells mostly provided counts and TCRbeta diversity after one year, as hyperexpanded clones declined. Day-60 TCRbeta diversity that was high in some patients was derived from surviving recipient T cells and thymic progenitors.

V was pared by 8 bases and J by 2 bases, with 5 bases of the junction left unmatched. CDR1 is MNHNS, CDR2 SASEGT, per germline. This CDR3 region has 15 residues. The TCRbeta library incorporated unique molecular identifiers. TCRdb processed the PCR reads anew with MiXCR; each CDR3 protein has one entry. Altogether about 300,000 distinct CDR3 sequences are present, over 9.5% being singletons, with the ten largest covering 7% to 9.5%. The sequencing used PBMCs, collected before TCRalphabeta/CD19-depleted stem cell transplant. V usage is TRBV6-1 and J usage is TRBJ2-2; 10 nucleotides align to TRBD1. This clonotype was sampled from a boy younger than two with acute myeloid leukemia, due to receive a stem cell transplant. CDR3 sequence: CASARDRGNTGELFF. The CDR3, as DNA: TGTGCCAGCGCCAGGGACAGGGGTAACACCGGGGAGCTGTTTTTT.